A single T cell receptor (beta chain) is shown here with its context. Its recognized antigen is unknown. It has no much larger one-base neighbor in the sample; base qualities were not kept. The sample originates from a study of shared clonotypes between healthy human individuals (dated by TCRdb to the early 2020s). In the study overall: Two women and a few men aged 18 to 49 years were included in the cohort. To increase sequencing depth and limit assay-specific biases, different laboratories used diverse techniques to prepare libraries and sequence TCR repertoires. Per donor, three plates each were used for CD4 naive and CD4 memory, two for CD8 naive, and one for CD8 memory. Each donor's leukapheresis produced roughly between about 0.85 and 10 billion PBMCs. Blood TCR repertoires of a handful of healthy adults were deeply sequenced to estimate repertoire size and the extent of clonotype sharing between individuals.

On the study overall, not on this receptor specifically: Estimated clonotype richness was generally larger for naive than for memory subsets. When several donors were compared, the shared fraction of clonotypes was roughly 4.8% for naive CD4, less than 4% for naive CD8, roughly 2.5% for memory CD4, and 0.4% for memory CD8. Higher generation probabilities were observed for clonotypes shared by all four sorted-subset donors than for non-shared clonotypes. Only blood was sampled, and tissue TCR repertoires likely differ from those in blood. Rarefaction of sorted-subset datasets indicated incomplete sequencing despite the large sequencing depth. Pairwise subsampling indicated that sequencing depth was expected to affect the degree of clonotype sharing among donors. Because the study included only a small number of donors, the genetic and exposure-history diversity represented was limited.

Using the deep immunoSEQ assay, TCR CDR3 regions were amplified from genomic DNA by multiplex PCR. For each cell subset, the extracted genomic DNA was distributed evenly across all wells of several immunoSEQ 96-well plates, and each plate served as one replicate. For sorted subsets, each replicate PCR was loaded with approximately 200 ng genomic DNA, equivalent to 30,000 or so T cell genomes. Purified libraries were measured with a Qubit 3.0 fluorometer, size-checked on a Bioanalyzer 2100, and measured again with the KAPA Library Quantification kit. Each immunoSEQ 96-well plate was sequenced on its own single-read 150-cycle Illumina NextSeq 550 flow cell. The original pipeline was this. Because the immunoSEQ output held only junctional sequences and lacked quality scores, the filtering could not match the filtering applied to full-length reads. Sequences were annotated with PyIR, a Python wrapper for IgBLAST v1.9, using IMGT germline references to assign V/J genes and CDR3. Reads were removed for weak V/J assignments (E-value above 1e-6), missing CDR3, stop codons, out-of-frame junctions, or ambiguous translated residues. A V3J clonotype was defined by an identical inferred V gene, J gene, and CDR3 amino acid sequence. The percentage overlap between two repertoires was calculated by dividing the number of shared unique clonotypes by the size of the smaller repertoire. Repertoire richness was assessed with RTK rarefaction, the Chao1 estimator, and Recon v2.1 estimates of unobserved clonotypes. OLGA was used to compute generation probabilities for all TCRbeta clonotypes that the gDNA method yielded from a handful of donors. TCRdb provides this immuneACCESS table in a form limited to in-frame rearrangements. Some clones are lacking; in checked studies, under half of them reflect an unresolved V gene, and why the rest are absent is not known. V, J and clone size are taken as reported in that table, and D and trimming were inferred from the DNA itself. Recorded for this sample are 2 million to 2.5 million clones; 93% of them occurred a single time. The ten biggest clones cover 0.3% to 0.4% of the sample.

V is shortened by 6 bases, J by 3 bases, and the region joining them spans 12 bases. CDR1 is given as MNHEY and CDR2 as SVGAGI, both from the germline V gene. From cysteine to phenylalanine, the CDR3 is 13 amino acids long. The sequence is cut down to CDR3 DNA, 39 bases in frame from base 1. The donors were healthy, HIV-negative adults with no recently reported acute infections or vaccinations. Every donor was a Caucasian adult residing in Nashville, Tennessee, USA. CD4+ T cells were enriched through magnetic negative selection, after which naive cells were positively selected on CD45RA and the remaining negative fraction served as the memory subset. Blood was obtained by leukapheresis, after which PBMCs were separated by Ficoll-Histopaque density gradient centrifugation and cryopreserved in liquid nitrogen vapor phase. Purity and quantity of every magnetically sorted T cell population were checked by analytical flow cytometry. Genomic DNA was isolated from each sorted fraction and quantified by UV absorbance on a Nanodrop 2000c.

The chain is assembled from TRBV6-5 and TRBJ2-7; no D gene is confidently identified. This receptor was taken from a man younger than 30 in good health. Some clones in this sample may be carry-over from other donors' samples. Sequenced material: naive CD4+ T cells from PBMCs. The cell subset or site label of this sample denotes: CD45RA+ positively selected. The nucleotides are TGTGCCAGCAGGAGGCCCGCGCGCTACGAGCAGTACTTC. It translates as CASRRPARYEQYF.